The clone carrying this TCR beta chain was detected only once. The patients had localized lung adenocarcinoma, a non-small cell subtype. From the PCR reads, TCRdb called clonotypes with MiXCR, one entry per CDR3 protein. The sample consists of under 10,000 distinct CDR3 sequences, 46% of them appearing once. The CDR3 totals 18 residues. Germline V gives CDR1 MNHEY, CDR2 SMNVEV (reference sequence). This sample is part of a study of CD4 and CD8 cells across lung adenocarcinoma regions. The rearrangement joins TRBV27 to TRBJ2-3; a weak D match, TRBD2 (7 bases). The DNA end is a closer match to TRBJ2-7, so the J assignment may be wrong. The TCR comes from a female donor with lung adenocarcinoma. The CD4 and CD8 labels of this study may be unreliable. The sequencing sample was made of CD4+ T cells from the margin of a lung tumor. The CDR3 region has the DNA TGTGCGAGTAGTTCCCCGGGTCTCGGGGGAGGGGACACAGATACGCAGTACTTC. It specifies CASSSPGLGGGDTDTQYF.